This T cell receptor (beta chain) was documented in a study of blood T cell repertoires in COVID-19 (dated by TCRdb to 2020 to 2021). At the level of the whole study: Samples from collaborators originated in the United States, Italy and Spain and spanned both the acute and convalescent phases of COVID-19. The repertoires were released in a freely available public database meant as a resource for research on the immune response to SARS-CoV-2. Where available, HLA class I and class II types were obtained from metadata supplied by the sample provider rather than from assay-based typing. The samples were drawn from two sources: the first 160 participants of the ongoing ImmuneRACE study, and about 1,300 subjects contributed by 6 global collaborators. The dataset comprised deeply sampled blood TCRbeta repertoires from subjects exposed to, actively infected with, or recovered from COVID-19. Sample metadata almost always included a de-identified subject ID, COVID-19 status, age in years and sex. The prospective study material was composed of cDNA or gDNA derived from T cells, B-cell-depleted T cells, or PBMCs. What the research found in general, with its limitations: Clinical and demographic metadata were provided uncurated, with the amount varying by source and participant.

The CDR3 goes from the cysteine to the phenylalanine over 15 residues. Solely the CDR3 DNA is kept, with 45 bases framed from the first base. CDR1 and CDR2 are read off the germline V gene as SGDLS and YYNGEE. In Seattle, one collaborating source enrolled patients while the infection was active and tracked those patients longitudinally over the course of disease. Whole blood was collected in K2EDTA tubes by collaborating institutions according to the institutions' own protocols. For TCRbeta analysis, collaborators shipped samples in one of three forms: frozen whole blood, isolated PBMCs, or DNA extracted from either of those sample types. TCRbeta CDR3 regions were amplified from genomic DNA using the immunoSEQ Assay, a bias-controlled multiplex PCR. Per the authors' processing: Within the assay, amplification of reference gene primers was used to estimate how many nucleated cells each sample contained. To quantify the absolute abundance of each unique TCRbeta CDR3 rearrangement, sequence reads were collapsed and filtered. For each sample, productive Simpson clonality was calculated as the square root of Simpson's diversity index over productive rearrangements. TCRdb obtained this table from immuneACCESS and retained in-frame rearrangements with V and J assigned. These tables miss some clones; where compared with another copy, unresolved V genes account for less than half of the shortfall, and the remainder is unexplained. Clonal size and the V and J genes are those of that table, whereas D and trimming came from the DNA. This sample lists roughly 200,000 clones; approximately 87% were detected once. 15% to 20% of the sample lies in the top ten.

Concerning this clone: Its antigen remains unidentified. The junction shows a germline mismatch at one end, possibly a read error.

The TCR was taken from an older person with COVID-19, enrolled during active disease. Sequencing was carried out using peripheral blood. The chain joins TRBV9 to TRBJ2-7, with a weak D call of TRBD2 (5 bases match). For the CDR3, the sequence is CASSVGGSWSSEQYF. The nucleotide sequence reads TGTGCCAGCAGCGTAGGAGGGAGTTGGTCCTCCGAGCAGTACTTC.